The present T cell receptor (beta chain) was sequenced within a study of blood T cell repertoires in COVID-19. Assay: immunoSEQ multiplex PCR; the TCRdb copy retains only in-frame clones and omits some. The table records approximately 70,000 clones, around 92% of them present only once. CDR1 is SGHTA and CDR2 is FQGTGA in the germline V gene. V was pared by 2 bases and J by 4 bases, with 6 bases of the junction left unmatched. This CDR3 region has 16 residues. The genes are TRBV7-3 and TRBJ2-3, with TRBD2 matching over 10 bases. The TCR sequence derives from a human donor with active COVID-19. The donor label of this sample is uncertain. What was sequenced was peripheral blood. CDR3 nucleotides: TGTGCCAGCAGCTTAGACCCCCTAGCGGGAGCAGATACGCAGTATTTT. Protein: CASSLDPLAGADTQYF.